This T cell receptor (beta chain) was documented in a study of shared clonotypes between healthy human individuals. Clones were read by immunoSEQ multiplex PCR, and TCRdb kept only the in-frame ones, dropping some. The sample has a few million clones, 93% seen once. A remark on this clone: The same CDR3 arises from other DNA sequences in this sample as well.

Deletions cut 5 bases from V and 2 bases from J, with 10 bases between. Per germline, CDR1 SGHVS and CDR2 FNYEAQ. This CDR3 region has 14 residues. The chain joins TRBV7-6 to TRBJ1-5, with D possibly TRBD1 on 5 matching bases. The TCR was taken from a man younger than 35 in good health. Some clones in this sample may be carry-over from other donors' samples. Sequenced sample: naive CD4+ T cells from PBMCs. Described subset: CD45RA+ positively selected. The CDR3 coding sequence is TGTGCCAGCAGCCCAGGGACGGGCAATCAGCCCCAGCATTTT. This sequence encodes CASSPGTGNQPQHF. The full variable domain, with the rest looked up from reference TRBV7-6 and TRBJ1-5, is GAGVSQSPRYKVTKRGQDVALRCDPISGHVSLYWYRQALGQGPEFLTYFNYEAQQDKSGLPNDRFSAERPEGSISTLTIQRTEQRDSAMYRCASSPGTGNQPQHFGDGTRLSIL.